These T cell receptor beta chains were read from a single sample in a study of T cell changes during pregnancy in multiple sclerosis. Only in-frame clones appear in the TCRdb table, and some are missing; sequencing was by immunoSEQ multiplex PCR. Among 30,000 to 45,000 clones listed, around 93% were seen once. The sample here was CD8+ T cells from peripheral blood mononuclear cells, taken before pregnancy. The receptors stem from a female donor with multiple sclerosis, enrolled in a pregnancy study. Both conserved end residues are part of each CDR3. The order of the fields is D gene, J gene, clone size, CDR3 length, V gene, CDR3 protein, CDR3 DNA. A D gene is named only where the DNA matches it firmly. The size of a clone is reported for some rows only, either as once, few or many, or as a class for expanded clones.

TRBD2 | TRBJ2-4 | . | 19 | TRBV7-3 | CASSLLGTSGRGAKNIQYF | TGTGCCAGCAGCTTATTGGGGACTAGCGGGAGAGGTGCCAAAAACATTCAGTACTTC
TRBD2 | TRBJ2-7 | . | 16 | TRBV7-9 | CASSLALGGTSYEQYF | TGTGCCAGCAGCTTAGCGCTGGGAGGGACCTCCTACGAGCAGTACTTC
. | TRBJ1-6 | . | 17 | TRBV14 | CASSQDPHSSYNSPLHF | TGTGCCAGCAGCCAAGATCCTCACAGCTCCTATAATTCACCCCTCCACTTT
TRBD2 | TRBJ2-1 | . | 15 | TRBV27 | CASIKSGLGRVEQFF | TGTGCCAGCATCAAGTCGGGACTAGGACGCGTTGAGCAGTTCTTC
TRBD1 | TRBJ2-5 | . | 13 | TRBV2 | CASVGTDKETQYF | TGTGCCTCAGTAGGGACAGACAAAGAGACCCAGTACTTC
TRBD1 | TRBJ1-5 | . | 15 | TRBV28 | CASSPGTEGYQPQHF | TGTGCCAGCAGCCCCGGGACAGAGGGCTATCAGCCCCAGCATTTT
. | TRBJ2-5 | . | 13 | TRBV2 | CAVLLGRQETQYF | TGTGCCGTTCTCCTGGGCAGACAAGAGACCCAGTACTTC
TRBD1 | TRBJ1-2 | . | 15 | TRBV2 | CASSEADRATYGYTF | TGTGCCAGCAGTGAAGCGGACAGGGCCACCTATGGCTACACCTTC
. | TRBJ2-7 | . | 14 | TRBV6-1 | CASSLTVLTYEQYF | TGTGCCAGCAGTTTGACAGTTCTCACCTACGAGCAGTACTTC
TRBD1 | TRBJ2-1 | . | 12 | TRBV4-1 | CASSRQGWEQFF | TGCGCCAGCAGCCGACAGGGCTGGGAGCAGTTCTTC
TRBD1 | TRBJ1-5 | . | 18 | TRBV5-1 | CASSIIPRDRVGNQPQHF | TGCGCCAGCAGCATTATCCCCCGGGACAGGGTTGGGAATCAGCCCCAGCATTTT
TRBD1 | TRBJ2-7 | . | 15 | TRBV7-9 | CASSPTGQENYEQYF | TGTGCCAGCAGCCCGACAGGACAGGAGAACTACGAGCAGTACTTC
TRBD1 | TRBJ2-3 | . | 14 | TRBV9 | CASGTGDSTDTQYF | TGTGCCAGTGGGACAGGGGATAGCACAGATACGCAGTATTTT
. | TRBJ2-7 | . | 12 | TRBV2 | CASSGPPGEQYF | TGTGCCAGCAGTGGCCCCCCGGGCGAGCAGTACTTC
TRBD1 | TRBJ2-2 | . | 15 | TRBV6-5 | CASSYSTGATGELFF | TGTGCCAGCAGTTATTCGACAGGGGCAACCGGGGAGCTGTTTTTT
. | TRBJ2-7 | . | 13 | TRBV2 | CASPRGRPYEQYF | TGTGCCAGCCCCAGAGGCAGACCCTACGAGCAGTACTTC
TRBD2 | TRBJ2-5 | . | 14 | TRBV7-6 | CASSETSGEETQYF | TGTGCCAGCAGCGAAACTAGCGGGGAAGAGACCCAGTACTTC
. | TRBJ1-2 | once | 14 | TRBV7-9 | CASSPPGFNYGYTF | TGTGCCAGCAGCCCACCGGGGTTTAACTATGGCTACACCTTC
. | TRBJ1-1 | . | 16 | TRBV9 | CASSVAATGMNTEAFF | TGTGCCAGCAGCGTAGCTGCAACAGGAATGAACACTGAAGCTTTCTTT
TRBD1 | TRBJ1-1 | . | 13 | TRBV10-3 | CAISSTGRQGAFF | TGTGCCATCAGTTCGACAGGGAGGCAAGGAGCTTTCTTT
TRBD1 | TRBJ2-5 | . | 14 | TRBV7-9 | CASSPRDSQETQYF | TGTGCCAGCAGCCCCCGGGACAGCCAAGAGACCCAGTACTTC
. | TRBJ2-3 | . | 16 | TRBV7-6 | CASSPRSGSRSDTQYF | TGTGCCAGCAGCCCTCGATCGGGGTCCCGCTCAGATACGCAGTATTTT
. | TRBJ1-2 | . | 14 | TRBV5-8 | CASPSVGQAYGYTF | TGTGCCAGCCCGTCTGTAGGCCAGGCCTATGGCTACACCTTC
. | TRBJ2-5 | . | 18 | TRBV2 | CASSDPAGNADPQETQYF | TGTGCCAGCAGTGATCCGGCAGGGAACGCGGACCCGCAAGAGACCCAGTACTTC
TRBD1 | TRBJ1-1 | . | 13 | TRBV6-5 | CASRPQGWSEAFF | TGTGCCAGCAGGCCACAGGGGTGGTCTGAAGCTTTCTTT
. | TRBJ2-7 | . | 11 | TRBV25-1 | CASSTGYEQYF | TGTGCCAGCAGTACAGGCTACGAGCAGTACTTC
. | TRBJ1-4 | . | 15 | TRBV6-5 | CASSYWTPREGKLFF | TGTGCCAGCAGTTATTGGACCCCCCGTGAGGGAAAACTGTTTTTT
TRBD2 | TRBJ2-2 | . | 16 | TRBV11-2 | CASKTSGGAGTGELFF | TGTGCCAGCAAGACTAGCGGGGGGGCCGGCACCGGGGAGCTGTTTTTT
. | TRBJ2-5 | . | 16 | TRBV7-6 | CASSTPRGRSEETQYF | TGTGCCAGCAGCACCCCAAGGGGCAGGAGTGAAGAGACCCAGTACTTC
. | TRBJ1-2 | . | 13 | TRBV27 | CASSLARGYGYTF | TGTGCCAGCAGCCTGGCAAGGGGCTATGGCTACACCTTC
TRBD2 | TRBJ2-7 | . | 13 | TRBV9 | CASTPGRAYEQYF | TGTGCCAGCACTCCGGGGAGGGCCTACGAGCAGTACTTC
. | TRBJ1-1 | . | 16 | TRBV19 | CASRTGTRHQNTEAFF | TGTGCCAGTAGGACCGGGACAAGACACCAGAACACTGAAGCTTTCTTT
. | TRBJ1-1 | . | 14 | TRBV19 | CASSTRTIETEAFF | TGTGCCAGTAGTACACGGACTATCGAAACTGAAGCTTTCTTT
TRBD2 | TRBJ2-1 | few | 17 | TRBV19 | CASSPRGLAGVYNEQFF | TGTGCCAGTAGTCCTAGGGGCCTAGCGGGGGTATACAATGAGCAGTTCTTC
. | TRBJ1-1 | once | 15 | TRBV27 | CASSLSWGVGTEAFF | TGTGCCAGCAGTTTATCTTGGGGAGTGGGCACTGAAGCTTTCTTT
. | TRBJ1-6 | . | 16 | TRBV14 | CASSQAGSSYNSPLHF | TGTGCCAGCAGCCAAGCGGGGAGCTCCTATAATTCACCCCTCCACTTT
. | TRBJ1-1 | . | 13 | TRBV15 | CATRPGQHTEAFF | TGTGCCACCAGGCCGGGACAACACACTGAAGCTTTCTTT
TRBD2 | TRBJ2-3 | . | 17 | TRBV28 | CASSPPRGSGSADTQYF | TGTGCCAGCAGCCCTCCGCGGGGTAGCGGGAGTGCAGATACGCAGTATTTT
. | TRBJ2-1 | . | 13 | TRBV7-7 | CASGPGDYNEQFF | TGTGCCAGCGGACCCGGGGACTACAATGAGCAGTTCTTC
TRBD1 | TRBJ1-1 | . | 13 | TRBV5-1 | CASSPTGGAEAFF | TGCGCCAGCAGCCCTACAGGGGGGGCTGAAGCTTTCTTT
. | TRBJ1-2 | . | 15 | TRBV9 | CASSVGQSVNYGYTF | TGTGCCAGCAGCGTCGGACAGAGTGTCAACTATGGCTACACCTTC
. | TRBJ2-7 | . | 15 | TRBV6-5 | CASSYSQGSSYEQYF | TGTGCCAGCAGTTACTCGCAGGGCAGCTCCTACGAGCAGTACTTC
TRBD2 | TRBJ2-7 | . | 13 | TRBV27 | CASSRREVYEQYF | TGTGCCAGCTCCCGGCGGGAGGTGTACGAGCAGTACTTC